Following are 29 T cell receptor beta chains from one sample sequenced in a study of CD8+ T cells in alopecia areata (dated by TCRdb to 2016 to 2019). The sample's treatment or condition label, decoded: oral pan-JAK inhibitor, 5-10 mg twice daily. Libraries were constructed by the immunoSEQ multiplex PCR assay. RNA was extracted from all samples and reverse transcribed into cDNA, which served as template for TCR sequencing. The source is immuneACCESS, and TCRdb retained only in-frame sequences with V and J called. Part of the clones is not carried over; for the studies checked, unresolved V genes explain less than half of this, and the remainder is unexplained. Counted in this sample were approximately 210,000 clones; around 43% of them appeared once. The ten largest clones add up to about 2.4% of the sample. This material consisted of CD4+ T cells sorted from blood, taken at approximately week 39, from a patient treated with tofacitinib. These receptors all come from a human donor with alopecia areata.

This chain uses TRBV10-3 with TRBJ1-2; the D gene is possibly TRBD1 (6 bases). Germline CDR1 reads ENHRY; CDR2 reads SYGVKD. The CDR3 runs to 12 residues. V lost 4 bases and J lost 4, with 7 bases in between. CDR3 in DNA: TGTGCCATCAGTGTACAGGGCTATGGCTACACCTTC. It specifies CAISVQGYGYTF.

This clone appeared once. A junction boundary mismatches the germline segment, possibly from a read error. The DNA of the CDR3 is TGTGCCAGCAGCTTCGACCAGGGGTTT. This encodes CASSFDQGF. The V and J genes are TRBV7-9 and TRBJ1-1, with D possibly TRBD1 on 6 matching bases. Germline-derived CDR1 and CDR2 are SEHNR and FQNEAQ (reference sequence). The CDR3 totals 9 residues.

The genes are TRBV2 and TRBJ2-4, with 14 bases fitting TRBD2. The CDR3 covers 17 residues. J was trimmed by 0 bases and V by 7 bases; bases with no gene match: 5. Germline loops: CDR1 SNHLY, CDR2 FYNNEI. The CDR3, as DNA: TGTGCCAGCATCGGGACTAGCGGGAGTGTAGCCAAAAACATTCAGTACTTC. This sequence encodes CASIGTSGSVAKNIQYF.

The chain combines TRBV28 with TRBJ2-5; possible D gene TRBD2, 5 bases. CDR1 and CDR2 from the germline V gene are MDHEN and SYDVKM. This CDR3 region has 12 residues. The V and J ends lost 10 bases and 5 bases respectively, with 14 bases between them. CDR3: CAIRTGSETQYF. CDR3 nucleotide sequence: TGTGCCATCAGGACGGGGTCGGAGACCCAGTACTTC.

A single count supports this clone. The chain employs TRBV28 and TRBJ2-5; D possibly uses TRBD1 or TRBD2 (5 bases each). Germline CDR1 and CDR2: MDHEN and SYDVKM. The CDR3 extends over 14 amino acids. V gave up 3 bases and J gave up 5 bases, with 13 bases separating them. The CDR3 DNA is TGTGCCAGCAGTTTCCGGGGCGCGGGTGAGACCCAGTACTTC. Residues: CASSFRGAGETQYF.

V gene TRBV27 combines with J gene TRBJ1-2; D perhaps matches TRBD1 (6 bases). V was trimmed by 5 bases and J by 8 bases, leaving 18 bases between them. Looked up from germline, CDR1 is MNHEY and CDR2 is SMNVEV (reference sequence). CDR3 length: 14 amino acids. The CDR3 nucleotides read TGTGCCAGCAGTCCCTTGGACAGCATGGGGGGCTACACCTTC. Translated: CASSPLDSMGGYTF.

This clone was detected only a few times. The chain is built from TRBV4-2 and TRBJ2-1; 8 nucleotides match TRBD2. The CDR3 extends over 17 amino acids. J gave up 6 bases and V 0 bases, and 10 bases lay outside the gene matches. The V gene's germline CDR1 is LGHNA and CDR2 YNFKEQ. CDR3 loop: CASSQDLREGPRNEQFF. In nucleotides, the CDR3 is TGTGCCAGCAGCCAAGATCTCCGGGAGGGCCCGCGCAATGAGCAGTTCTTC.

The J gene is TRBJ2-1, the V gene TRBV2, with 14 bases fitting TRBD2. J lost 8 bases, V lost 6 bases, and 6 bases had no gene match. Looked up from germline, CDR1 is SNHLY and CDR2 is FYNNEI. There are 15 residues in the CDR3. CDR3 DNA: TGTGCCAGCAGCTTAAGGACTAGCGGGAGGCATGAGCAGTTCTTC. Translated, it gives CASSLRTSGRHEQFF.

This clone was recorded a few times. V usage is TRBV27 and J usage is TRBJ2-5, with D possibly TRBD1 on 6 matching bases. Germline V CDR1 and CDR2: MNHEY, SMNVEV (reference sequence). V was pared by 1 base and J by 1 base, with 10 bases between. This CDR3 region has 15 residues. In nucleotides, the CDR3 is TGTGCCAGCAGTTTATTGGGGGCGACCCAAGAGACCCAGTACTTC. Protein sequence: CASSLLGATQETQYF.

This clone came up once. The rearrangement uses TRBV27 and TRBJ2-6; perhaps TRBD1 as D (5 bases). Germline CDR1 MNHEY, CDR2 SMNVEV (reference sequence). Trimming removed 2 bases at V and 2 bases at J, with 7 bases between. This CDR3 has 15 residues. Here the CDR3 reads CASSLGRAGANVLTF. DNA of the CDR3: TGTGCCAGCAGTTTAGGCAGGGCTGGGGCCAACGTCCTGACTTTC.

The V and J genes are TRBV19 and TRBJ2-1; tentative D call: TRBD2 (6 bases). V was pared by 4 bases and J by 9 bases, with 19 bases between. Looked up from germline, CDR1 is LNHDA and CDR2 is SQIVND (reference sequence). The CDR3 is 15 residues long. In DNA, the CDR3 is TGTGCCAGTAGTACCTCCCGGGGGAGGTTTGGTGAGCAGTTCTTC. Encoded protein: CASSTSRGRFGEQFF.

V and J are TRBV9 and TRBJ2-1, with 11 nucleotides matching TRBD2. The length of the CDR3 is 18 residues. The V segment lost 4 bases and the J segment 2 bases; nucleotides outside the gene matches: 11. Germline CDR1 SGDLS, CDR2 YYNGEE. This chain's CDR3 is CASSPIPRLAGTYNEQFF. Here the CDR3 DNA reads TGTGCCAGCAGCCCAATCCCACGACTAGCGGGGACCTACAATGAGCAGTTCTTC.

This chain joins TRBV29-1 and TRBJ2-3, with D maybe TRBD1 (6 bases). The CDR3 has 13 residues. Germline CDR1 and CDR2: SQVTM and ANQGSEA. V lost 8 bases to trimming and J lost 3 bases, with 15 bases between them. The CDR3 loop reads CSHLRGMTDTQYF. Here the CDR3 DNA reads TGCAGCCACCTGAGGGGGATGACAGATACGCAGTATTTT.

This clone came up a few times. V and J are TRBV14 and TRBJ2-4; D gene uncertain. V lost 0 bases to trimming and J lost 8 bases, with 8 bases between them. The germline V gene has CDR1 SGHDN and CDR2 FVKESK. The CDR3 is made up of 13 amino acids. DNA for the CDR3: TGTGCCAGCAGCCAAGATCCAAAAGACATTCAGTACTTC. Protein: CASSQDPKDIQYF.

V and J are TRBV7-3 and TRBJ2-7, with D possibly being TRBD2 (8 bases). The ends were cut back, 4 bases at V and 4 bases at J, with 17 bases in the middle. The CDR3 covers 15 residues. From germline, CDR1 is SGHTA and CDR2 FQGTGA. The CDR3 protein is CASSSGGGPRYEQYF. The CDR3 DNA reads TGTGCCAGCAGCTCGGGAGGGGGCCCTCGGTACGAGCAGTACTTC.

The chain combines TRBV29-1 with TRBJ1-1; D gene unclear. Germline-derived CDR1 and CDR2 are SQVTM and ANQGSEA. The CDR3 is made up of 12 amino acids. V was trimmed by 4 bases and J by 4 bases, leaving 10 bases between them. CDR3 DNA sequence: TGCAGCGTTGGTAAAAGTGGCACTGAAGCTTTCTTT. Its protein is CSVGKSGTEAFF.

This clone was detected a few times. This rearrangement joins TRBV18 to TRBJ2-7; 9 nucleotides match TRBD2. Trimming took 1 base from V and 3 from J; bases not matched to a gene: 7. The CDR3 covers 16 residues. From germline, CDR1 is KGHSH and CDR2 LQKENI. The CDR3 bases are TGTGCCAGCTCACCACGGGGAGTAGCGGGAGTCTACGAGCAGTACTTC. This gives the protein CASSPRGVAGVYEQYF.

This clone was seen once. The genes are TRBV4-1 and TRBJ1-2; no firm D call. Germline V lookup: CDR1 MGHRA, CDR2 YSYEKL. V shed 3 bases and J shed 8 bases, with 7 bases lying between them. This CDR3 comprises 11 residues. This CDR3 reads CASSHGGGYTF. CDR3 nucleotides: TGCGCCAGCAGCCACGGAGGAGGCTACACCTTC.

This clone occurred a few times. The chain employs TRBV7-2 and TRBJ1-2; D ambiguous. The germline V and J ends were trimmed by 2 bases and 13 bases, with 11 bases remaining between them. CDR1 SGHTA and CDR2 FQGNSA come from the germline V gene. This CDR3 is 11 amino acids long. CDR3: CASSLRGSLTF. In nucleotides, the CDR3 is TGTGCCAGCAGCTTAAGAGGGAGCCTCACCTTC.

J is TRBJ2-7 and V is TRBV11-2; D possibly corresponds to TRBD1 (5 bases). The CDR3 extends over 15 amino acids. V was clipped by 1 base and J by 3 bases, with 13 bases between them. From germline, CDR1 is SGHAT and CDR2 FQNNGV. Written as DNA, the CDR3 is TGTGCCAGCAGCTTAGTCGACAGATCGAACTACGAGCAGTACTTC. Encoded protein: CASSLVDRSNYEQYF.

The chain employs TRBV29-1 and TRBJ2-2; 13 bases agree with TRBD2. The CDR3 extends over 18 amino acids. V was pared by 6 bases and J by 4 bases, with 14 bases of the junction left unmatched. CDR1 is SQVTM, CDR2 ANQGSEA, per germline. The CDR3 nucleotides are TGCAGCGTCCGGACTAGCGGGAGTTCTGCCCGGGGCACCGGGGAGCTGTTTTTT. Translating it yields CSVRTSGSSARGTGELFF.

In its sample, this clone was seen a few times. The rearrangement uses TRBV9 and TRBJ1-2, with D possibly matching TRBD1 (5 bases). This CDR3 is built from 15 residues. CDR1 and CDR2 (germline): SGDLS, YYNGEE. V lost 4 bases, J lost 4 bases, and 17 bases lay in between. The CDR3 region is CASSFRGTDIYGYTF. For the CDR3, the DNA is TGTGCCAGCAGCTTCCGAGGGACGGACATCTATGGCTACACCTTC.

A few counts support this clone. The chain employs TRBV19 and TRBJ1-1, with 8 positions matching TRBD1. Germline V gene lookup returns CDR1 LNHDA and CDR2 SQIVND (reference sequence). CDR3 length equals 16 residues. V lost 3 bases and J lost 1; bases outside the gene matches: 7. In nucleotides, the CDR3 is TGTGCCAGTAGTATTGGGTCCGGGACAGGGAACACTGAAGCTTTCTTT. This gives the protein CASSIGSGTGNTEAFF.

This CDR3 reads CASSLKSGSGELFF. In DNA form, the CDR3 reads TGCGCCAGCAGCCTCAAGAGTGGCTCCGGGGAGCTGTTTTTT. V is TRBV4-3 and J is TRBJ2-2; D is unresolved. Between the trimmed V and J ends, which lost 4 bases and 6 bases, there was a span of 12 bases. Germline values: CDR1 LGHNA, CDR2 YSLEER. The CDR3 totals 14 residues.

V gene TRBV30 combines with J gene TRBJ1-5; possibly TRBD1 for D (5 bases). V lost 0 bases and J lost 7, with 10 bases in between. CDR1 is GTSNPN, CDR2 SVGIG, per germline (reference sequence). The CDR3 is 13 amino acids. CDR3: CAWSVRREQPQHF. CDR3 bases: TGTGCCTGGAGTGTACGCAGGGAGCAGCCCCAGCATTTT.

The chain recombines TRBV29-1 with TRBJ2-1; 13 bases are shared with TRBD2. The CDR3 consists of 21 residues. Per germline, CDR1 SQVTM and CDR2 ANQGSEA. Losses at the gene ends were 0 bases for V and 2 bases for J; bases not matched to a gene: 16. The CDR3 protein is CSVEDPRGLAGAPSTYNEQFF. The DNA for the CDR3 is TGCAGCGTTGAAGATCCTCGAGGACTAGCGGGAGCGCCCAGCACCTACAATGAGCAGTTCTTC.

CDR3 in DNA: TGTGCCAGCAGTGAATCGGCAGGGACTAATGAAAAACTGTTTTTT. Encoded protein: CASSESAGTNEKLFF. The chain joins TRBV25-1 to TRBJ1-4, with D possibly matching TRBD1 (5 bases). Trimming took off 1 base at V and 2 bases at J, with 8 bases between the two ends. The germline V gene encodes CDR1 MGHDK and CDR2 SYGVNS. The CDR3 is made up of 15 amino acids.

This clone was seen a handful of times. The V call is TRBV7-2, the J call TRBJ2-5, with 7 bases identical to TRBD2. Germline V gene sequence: CDR1 SGHTA, CDR2 FQGNSA. This CDR3 spans 13 amino acids. V was pared by 2 bases and J by 5 bases, with 2 bases of the junction left unmatched. DNA for the CDR3: TGTGCCAGCAGCTTAAGCGGGGTCGAGACCCAGTACTTC. This sequence encodes CASSLSGVETQYF.

This clone was observed a few times. The chain's CDR3 is CASSRTPKNSEQYF. CDR3 in DNA: TGTGCCAGCAGTAGGACACCAAAGAACTCCGAGCAGTACTTC. The V call is TRBV28, the J call TRBJ2-7; a weak D match, TRBD1 (5 bases). Between the trimmed V and J ends, which lost 5 bases and 6 bases, there was a span of 17 bases. CDR1 MDHEN and CDR2 SYDVKM come from the germline V gene. The CDR3 consists of 14 residues.